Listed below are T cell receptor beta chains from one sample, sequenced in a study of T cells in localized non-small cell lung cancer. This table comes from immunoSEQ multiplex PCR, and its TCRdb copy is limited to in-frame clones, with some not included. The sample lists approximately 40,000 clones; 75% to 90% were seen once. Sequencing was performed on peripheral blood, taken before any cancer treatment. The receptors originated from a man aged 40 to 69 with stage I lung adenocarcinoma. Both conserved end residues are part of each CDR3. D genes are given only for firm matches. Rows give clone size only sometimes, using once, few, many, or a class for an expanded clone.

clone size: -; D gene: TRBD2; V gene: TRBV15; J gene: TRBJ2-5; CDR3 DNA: TGTGCCACCAGCAGAGATCGAGCGGGAGGGCAAGAGACCCAGTACTTC; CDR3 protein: CATSRDRAGGQETQYF
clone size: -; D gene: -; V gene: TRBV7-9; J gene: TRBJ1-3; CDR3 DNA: TGTGCCAGCAGCTCGGGAAGGACCTCTGGAAACACCATATATTTT; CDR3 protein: CASSSGRTSGNTIYF
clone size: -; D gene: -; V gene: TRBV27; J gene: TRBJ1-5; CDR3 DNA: TGTGCCAGCAGCGCCCGGGGGCTTGACAATCAGCCCCAGCATTTT; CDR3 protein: CASSARGLDNQPQHF
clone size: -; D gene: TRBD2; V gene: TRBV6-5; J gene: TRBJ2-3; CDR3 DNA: TGTGCCAGCAGTTACCTAGGCGGGAGCGCAGATACGCAGTATTTT; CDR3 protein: CASSYLGGSADTQYF
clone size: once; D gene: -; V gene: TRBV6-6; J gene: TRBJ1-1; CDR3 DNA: TGTGCCAGCAGTTCCCGACGAGGCTCACACACTGAAGCTTTCTTT; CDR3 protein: CASSSRRGSHTEAFF
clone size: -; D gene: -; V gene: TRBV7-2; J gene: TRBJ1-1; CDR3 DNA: TGTGCCAGCAGCTTATGGGGACGCACTGAAGCTTTCTTT; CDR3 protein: CASSLWGRTEAFF
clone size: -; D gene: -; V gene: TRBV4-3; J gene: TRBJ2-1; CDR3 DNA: TGCGCCAGCAGTCCTGGACCAGGGTTGGAGCAGTTCTTC; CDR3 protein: CASSPGPGLEQFF
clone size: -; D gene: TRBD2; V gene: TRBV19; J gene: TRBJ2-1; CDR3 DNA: TGTGCCAGTAGTATTATGGCTAGCGGGAGGTCCGGTATGCGCAATGAGCAGTTCTTC; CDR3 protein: CASSIMASGRSGMRNEQFF
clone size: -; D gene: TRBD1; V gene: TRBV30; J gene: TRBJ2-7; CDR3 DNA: TGTGCCTGGACCAAACCAGGACAGGGAAGCTCCTACGAGCAGTACTTC; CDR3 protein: CAWTKPGQGSSYEQYF
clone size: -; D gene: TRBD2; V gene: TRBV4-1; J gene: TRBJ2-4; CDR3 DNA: TGCGCCAGCAGCCAATTCGAACTCCTAGCGGGAGTGAACATTCAGTACTTC; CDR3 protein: CASSQFELLAGVNIQYF
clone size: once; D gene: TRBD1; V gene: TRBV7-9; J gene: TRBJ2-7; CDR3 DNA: TGTGCCAGCAGCGCACACAGGGGTTTCCCCTACGAGCAGTACTTC; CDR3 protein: CASSAHRGFPYEQYF
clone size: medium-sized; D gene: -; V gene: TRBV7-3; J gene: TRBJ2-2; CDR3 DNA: TGTGCCAGCAGCTTAACCGGGACGGGACCGGAGCTGTTTTTT; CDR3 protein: CASSLTGTGPELFF
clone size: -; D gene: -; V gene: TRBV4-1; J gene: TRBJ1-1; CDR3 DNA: TGCGCCAGCAGCCAAGGTGACAGATTGAACACTGAAGCTTTCTTT; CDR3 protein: CASSQGDRLNTEAFF
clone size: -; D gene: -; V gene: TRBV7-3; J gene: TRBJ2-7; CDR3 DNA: TGTGCCAGCAGCTCTATGGGGGGCGAGCAGTACTTC; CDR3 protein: CASSSMGGEQYF
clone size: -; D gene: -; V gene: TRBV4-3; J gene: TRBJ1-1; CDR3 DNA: TGCGCCAGCAGCCAAGACTCGGGGGTCGGTAGGGGAGGGAACACTGAAGCTTTCTTT; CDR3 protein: CASSQDSGVGRGGNTEAFF
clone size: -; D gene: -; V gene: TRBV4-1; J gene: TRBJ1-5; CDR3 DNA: TGCGCCAGCAGCCGCCTTCCAGGGTTGGGCAATCAGCCCCAGCATTTT; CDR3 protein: CASSRLPGLGNQPQHF
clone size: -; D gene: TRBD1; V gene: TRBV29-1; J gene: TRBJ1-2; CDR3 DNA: TGCAGCGTCACAGGGGAGGGACCTTACTATGGCTACACCTTC; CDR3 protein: CSVTGEGPYYGYTF